The rows below give T cell receptor beta chains drawn from one sample of a study of cytomegalovirus exposure and HLA in healthy donors. The repertoire was sequenced with immunoSEQ multiplex PCR; TCRdb's copy has only in-frame clones and lacks some. This table has over 150,000 clones, about four fifths appearing once. Sequences were obtained from PBMCs. Receptors were obtained from a male donor in good health and CMV-seronegative. Both conserved end residues are part of each CDR3. Fields, in order: J gene, V gene, D gene, clone size, CDR3 protein, CDR3 DNA. The D gene is left open where the match is weak. Clone size is given for some rows only: seen once, a few or many times, or a class if the clone is expanded.

J gene: TRBJ1-3; V gene: TRBV14; D gene: NA; clone size: NA; CDR3 protein: CASSQESPTAYPGNTIYF; CDR3 DNA: TGTGCCAGCAGCCAAGAAAGTCCGACAGCCTACCCTGGAAACACCATATATTTT
J gene: TRBJ2-3; V gene: TRBV6-6; D gene: TRBD2; clone size: NA; CDR3 protein: CAGMAGGTDTQYF; CDR3 DNA: TGTGCCGGCATGGCGGGAGGAACAGATACGCAGTATTTT
J gene: TRBJ2-7; V gene: TRBV18; D gene: TRBD1; clone size: NA; CDR3 protein: CASSLETGGYEQYF; CDR3 DNA: TGTGCCAGCTCACTCGAGACAGGGGGCTACGAGCAGTACTTC
J gene: TRBJ1-6; V gene: TRBV6-5; D gene: TRBD1; clone size: few; CDR3 protein: CASSTSGQANSPLHF; CDR3 DNA: TGTGCCAGCAGTACCTCGGGACAGGCTAATTCACCCCTCCACTTT
J gene: TRBJ2-7; V gene: TRBV4-3; D gene: TRBD1; clone size: NA; CDR3 protein: CASSQGTGRYEQYF; CDR3 DNA: TGCGCCAGCAGCCAAGGGACAGGAAGGTACGAGCAGTACTTC
J gene: TRBJ2-6; V gene: TRBV5-4; D gene: NA; clone size: NA; CDR3 protein: CASSSRQAFSGANVLTF; CDR3 DNA: TGTGCCAGCAGCTCCCGACAGGCATTCTCTGGGGCCAACGTCCTGACTTTC
J gene: TRBJ1-4; V gene: TRBV12-5; D gene: TRBD1; clone size: few; CDR3 protein: CASGPGQGSNEKLFF; CDR3 DNA: TGTGCTAGTGGTCCCGGACAGGGGAGTAATGAAAAACTGTTTTTT
J gene: TRBJ1-1; V gene: TRBV7-9; D gene: NA; clone size: NA; CDR3 protein: CSSSLGGPLNTEAFF; CDR3 DNA: TGTTCCAGCAGCTTAGGAGGGCCGTTGAACACTGAAGCTTTCTTT
J gene: TRBJ2-7; V gene: TRBV5-4; D gene: NA; clone size: NA; CDR3 protein: CASSFQGGYEQYF; CDR3 DNA: TGTGCCAGCAGCTTTCAGGGGGGCTACGAGCAGTACTTC
J gene: TRBJ1-5; V gene: TRBV7-2; D gene: TRBD1; clone size: few; CDR3 protein: CASSLAGQVNQPQHF; CDR3 DNA: TGTGCCAGCAGCTTAGCGGGACAGGTCAATCAGCCCCAGCATTTT
J gene: TRBJ1-2; V gene: TRBV27; D gene: NA; clone size: once; CDR3 protein: CASTPTSDNYGYTF; CDR3 DNA: TGTGCCAGCACTCCGACATCAGATAACTATGGCTACACCTTC
J gene: TRBJ1-6; V gene: TRBV4-2; D gene: NA; clone size: once; CDR3 protein: CASSQVAGNSPLHF; CDR3 DNA: TGTGCCAGCAGCCAAGTGGCAGGCAATTCACCCCTCCACTTT
J gene: TRBJ1-5; V gene: TRBV11-2; D gene: TRBD1; clone size: few; CDR3 protein: CASSSGTGNMQPQHF; CDR3 DNA: TGTGCCAGCAGCTCGGGGACAGGGAATATGCAGCCCCAGCATTTT
J gene: TRBJ2-1; V gene: TRBV19; D gene: TRBD2; clone size: NA; CDR3 protein: CASSIVGTSGSNYEQFF; CDR3 DNA: TGTGCCAGTAGTATAGTCGGGACTAGCGGGAGTAATTATGAGCAGTTCTTC
J gene: TRBJ1-6; V gene: TRBV7-3; D gene: TRBD1; clone size: NA; CDR3 protein: CASSSTGGDSPLHF; CDR3 DNA: TGTGCCAGCAGCAGTACAGGGGGGGATTCACCCCTCCACTTT
J gene: TRBJ1-1; V gene: TRBV27; D gene: NA; clone size: once; CDR3 protein: CASSLRGAGTEAFF; CDR3 DNA: TGTGCCAGCAGTTTACGGGGGGCTGGCACTGAAGCTTTCTTT
J gene: TRBJ2-3; V gene: TRBV2; D gene: TRBD2; clone size: NA; CDR3 protein: CASSELAGITDTQYF; CDR3 DNA: TGTGCCAGCAGTGAACTAGCGGGAATCACAGATACGCAGTATTTT
J gene: TRBJ1-5; V gene: TRBV6-1; D gene: TRBD1; clone size: NA; CDR3 protein: CASSKRQGDQPQHF; CDR3 DNA: TGTGCCAGCAGTAAAAGACAGGGAGATCAGCCCCAGCATTTT
J gene: TRBJ1-5; V gene: TRBV15; D gene: TRBD1; clone size: NA; CDR3 protein: CATSPLRGNQPQHF; CDR3 DNA: TGTGCCACCAGCCCCCTCAGGGGGAATCAGCCCCAGCATTTT
J gene: TRBJ2-3; V gene: TRBV6-1; D gene: NA; clone size: NA; CDR3 protein: CASSGDSTVRYF; CDR3 DNA: TGTGCCAGCAGTGGGGACTCGACGGTTCGGTATTTT
J gene: TRBJ1-1; V gene: TRBV7-3; D gene: NA; clone size: NA; CDR3 protein: CASSPGGGQYTEAFF; CDR3 DNA: TGTGCCAGCAGCCCCGGGGGGGGGCAGTACACTGAAGCTTTCTTT
J gene: TRBJ1-2; V gene: TRBV5-1; D gene: TRBD1; clone size: few; CDR3 protein: CASSSSRDRGPGGYTF; CDR3 DNA: TGCGCCAGCAGCTCGTCCCGGGACAGGGGGCCGGGTGGCTACACCTTC
J gene: TRBJ2-5; V gene: TRBV2; D gene: NA; clone size: NA; CDR3 protein: CASTGTRKGTQYF; CDR3 DNA: TGTGCCAGTACCGGGACTCGGAAAGGGACCCAGTACTTC
J gene: TRBJ1-1; V gene: TRBV7-2; D gene: NA; clone size: NA; CDR3 protein: CASSSTVNTEAFF; CDR3 DNA: TGTGCCAGCAGCTCGACAGTGAACACTGAAGCTTTCTTT
J gene: TRBJ1-5; V gene: TRBV14; D gene: NA; clone size: NA; CDR3 protein: CASSWRASGPQHF; CDR3 DNA: TGTGCCAGCAGCTGGAGGGCTTCGGGGCCCCAGCATTTT
J gene: TRBJ1-2; V gene: TRBV9; D gene: TRBD1; clone size: NA; CDR3 protein: CASSASGTGYGYTF; CDR3 DNA: TGTGCCAGCAGCGCCTCCGGGACAGGGTACGGCTACACCTTC
J gene: TRBJ1-5; V gene: TRBV27; D gene: NA; clone size: NA; CDR3 protein: CASSLTGKQPQHF; CDR3 DNA: TGTGCCAGCAGTTTAACCGGGAAACAGCCCCAGCATTTT
J gene: TRBJ2-2; V gene: TRBV5-4; D gene: TRBD1; clone size: NA; CDR3 protein: CASRSPGQGIPGELFF; CDR3 DNA: TGTGCCAGCAGGTCCCCGGGACAGGGGATCCCCGGGGAGCTGTTTTTT
J gene: TRBJ2-7; V gene: TRBV28; D gene: TRBD1; clone size: NA; CDR3 protein: CASRGGQGMGYEQYF; CDR3 DNA: TGTGCCAGCAGGGGAGGACAGGGGATGGGGTACGAGCAGTACTTC
J gene: TRBJ1-1; V gene: TRBV29-1; D gene: NA; clone size: NA; CDR3 protein: CSVGRTVNTEAFF; CDR3 DNA: TGCAGCGTTGGACGGACTGTGAACACTGAAGCTTTCTTT
J gene: TRBJ1-1; V gene: TRBV6-5; D gene: NA; clone size: NA; CDR3 protein: CASRETPAQGWAFF; CDR3 DNA: TGTGCCAGCAGGGAAACGCCAGCACAGGGTTGGGCTTTCTTT
J gene: TRBJ2-1; V gene: TRBV7-7; D gene: TRBD1; clone size: NA; CDR3 protein: CASSLEGRGQYNEQFF; CDR3 DNA: TGTGCCAGCAGCTTAGAGGGCCGGGGACAGTACAATGAGCAGTTCTTC
J gene: TRBJ2-3; V gene: TRBV28; D gene: NA; clone size: few; CDR3 protein: CASSRVSGTDTQYF; CDR3 DNA: TGTGCCAGCAGTAGGGTAAGCGGGACAGATACGCAGTATTTT
J gene: TRBJ2-7; V gene: TRBV9; D gene: NA; clone size: NA; CDR3 protein: CASSVGSGVGEQYF; CDR3 DNA: TGTGCCAGCAGCGTAGGATCCGGGGTGGGGGAGCAGTACTTC
J gene: TRBJ1-5; V gene: TRBV10-2; D gene: TRBD1; clone size: once; CDR3 protein: CASSYRGQGPNQPQHF; CDR3 DNA: TGCGCCAGCAGCTACCGAGGACAGGGACCCAATCAGCCCCAGCATTTT
J gene: TRBJ2-1; V gene: TRBV19; D gene: TRBD1; clone size: few; CDR3 protein: CASSVEDRVFSSYNEQFF; CDR3 DNA: TGTGCCAGTAGTGTTGAGGACAGGGTCTTTAGCTCCTACAATGAGCAGTTCTTC
J gene: TRBJ1-4; V gene: TRBV4-1; D gene: TRBD1; clone size: NA; CDR3 protein: CASSQKGAPGNEKLFF; CDR3 DNA: TGCGCCAGCAGCCAGAAGGGGGCACCAGGAAATGAAAAACTGTTTTTT
J gene: TRBJ2-3; V gene: TRBV25-1; D gene: NA; clone size: NA; CDR3 protein: CASSEERLGATQYF; CDR3 DNA: TGTGCCAGCAGTGAAGAAAGACTGGGGGCTACGCAGTATTTT
J gene: TRBJ1-5; V gene: TRBV5-6; D gene: TRBD1; clone size: NA; CDR3 protein: CASSLAQGAINNQPQHF; CDR3 DNA: TGTGCCAGCAGCTTGGCGCAGGGGGCTATTAACAATCAGCCCCAGCATTTT
J gene: TRBJ1-5; V gene: TRBV5-1; D gene: TRBD1; clone size: NA; CDR3 protein: CASSWGTGLNQPQHF; CDR3 DNA: TGCGCCAGCAGCTGGGGGACAGGGCTAAATCAGCCCCAGCATTTT
J gene: TRBJ2-7; V gene: TRBV28; D gene: NA; clone size: NA; CDR3 protein: CASSLIDTAYEQYF; CDR3 DNA: TGTGCCAGCAGCCTAATAGATACAGCATACGAGCAGTACTTC